This passage covers 2 T cell receptor beta chains from one sample sequenced in a study of blood T cells in healthy people across ages. A second roughly 7 to 11 cycle PCR used barcoded and J-beta primers. Each CDR3 protein is one row after TCRdb ran MiXCR on the 5' RACE reads. This table holds around 990,000 distinct CDR3 sequences, around 27% found once. The same specimen was also included in a second study, on T cells of mothers and their children.

Material: blood. These receptors were obtained from a girl aged 2-9 years in good health.

The chain recombines TRBV7-9 with TRBJ1-4, with 7 bases lining up with TRBD1. Germline loops: CDR1 SEHNR, CDR2 FQNEAQ (reference sequence). Trimming at V came to 3 bases and at J to 2 bases, leaving 6 bases not matched to a gene. The CDR3 has 16 amino acids. The CDR3 reads CASSFRGGGTNEKLFF. CDR3 in DNA: TGTGCCAGCAGCTTTAGAGGGGGCGGCACTAATGAAAAACTGTTTTTT.

This clonotype was observed a few times. The chain recombines TRBV29-1 with TRBJ2-7; possibly TRBD2 for D (6 bases). The CDR3 loop spans 13 amino acids. V was pared by 5 bases and J by 2 bases, with 13 bases between. Germline V gene lookup returns CDR1 SQVTM and CDR2 ANQGSEA. The CDR3 region has the DNA TGCAGCGTTAGGAATAGCGGAGCCTACGAGCAGTACTTC. This translates into CSVRNSGAYEQYF.